Shown below are 21 T cell receptor beta chains from a single sample sequenced in a study of CD8 T cells in ankylosing spondylitis. Study-wide findings and caveats: Characteristic of ankylosing spondylitis blood, it appeared, was a TCR beta motif comprising several highly homologous variants.

TCRdb ran MiXCR on the 5' RACE reads and lists one entry per CDR3 protein. The sample includes 700,000 to 1,000,000 distinct CDR3 sequences, around 11% seen only once; the top ten take 0.51%. These receptors have no known antigen. The sequenced sample was blood, either unsorted or a sorted T cell fraction (not recorded which). These receptors originate from a male donor with ankylosing spondylitis.

The table lists this clonotype with many counts. This chain joins TRBV7-9 and TRBJ2-3; TRBD2 matches at 11 bases. Unmatched junction bases numbered 5, after V lost 5 bases and J lost 4 bases. Germline CDR1 SEHNR, CDR2 FQNEAQ (reference sequence). There are 15 residues in the CDR3. The CDR3, as DNA: TGTGCCAGCAGCCCCCTAGCGGGAGGTGCAGATACGCAGTATTTT. Residues: CASSPLAGGADTQYF.

A few counts support this clonotype. The V call is TRBV6-2 or TRBV6-3, the J call TRBJ2-1, with D possibly being TRBD1 (5 bases). CDR1 and CDR2 (germline): MNHEY, SVGEGT. The length of the CDR3 is 13 residues. V lost 2 bases, J lost 12 bases, and 14 bases lay in between. The CDR3 DNA sequence: TGTGCCAGCAGTTACGGCAGGGATTTACCGCAGTTCTTC. It is translated as CASSYGRDLPQFF.

This clonotype was seen only a few times. V gene TRBV29-1 combines with J gene TRBJ2-5; D remains ambiguous. The V gene lost 7 bases and the J gene lost 0 bases, with 15 bases spanning the gap. The V gene's germline CDR1 is SQVTM and CDR2 ANQGSEA. This CDR3 has 14 amino acids. CDR3 in amino acids: CSAFVRVHQETQYF. The CDR3 DNA sequence: TGCAGCGCCTTTGTCCGGGTCCACCAAGAGACCCAGTACTTC.

Of note for this clonotype: One end of the junction does not line up with germline, which may come from a read error. V usage is TRBV7-7 and J usage is TRBJ2-2; D remains unclear. The CDR3 has 14 amino acids. Germline CDR1 and CDR2: SSHAT and FNYEAQ (reference sequence). The CDR3 DNA follows: TGTGCTAGCAGTTCTGGGATAGGACCCGGGGAGCTGTTTTTT. It yields the protein CASSSGIGPGELFF. The full variable domain, its missing parts supplied by reference TRBV7-7 and TRBJ2-2, is GAGVSQSPRYKVTKRGQDVTLRCDPISSHATLYWYQQALGQGPEFLTYFNYEAQPDKSGLPSDRFSAERPEGSISTLTIQRTEQRDSAMYRCASSSGIGPGELFFGEGSRLTVL.

This clonotype showed up just a few times. The V gene is TRBV2, the J gene TRBJ2-7; tentatively, D is TRBD1 or TRBD2 (5 bases each). Trimming removed 10 bases at V and 3 bases at J, with 16 bases between. Germline V gene data show CDR1 as SNHLY and CDR2 as FYNNEI. There are 13 residues in the CDR3. CDR3 DNA: TGTGCCAACGGAAGAGGGGATCTCTACGAGCAGTACTTC. As protein: CANGRGDLYEQYF.

The gene calls are TRBV29-1 and TRBJ2-2, with unresolved D. V lost 1 base, J lost 0 bases, and 12 bases lay in between. The CDR3 runs 16 residues. Germline CDR1 is SQVTM and CDR2 is ANQGSEA. The CDR3 here is CSVEALAGPNTGELFF. For the CDR3, the DNA is TGCAGCGTTGAAGCTCTGGCAGGCCCGAACACCGGGGAGCTGTTTTTT.

This clonotype was counted at least ten times. V and J are TRBV6-1 and TRBJ2-7, with D possibly TRBD1 on 6 matching bases. There are 14 residues in the CDR3. Trimming removed 8 bases from V and 0 bases from J, with 14 bases in between. The germline CDR1 and CDR2 sequences are MNHNS and SASEGT. This CDR3 reads CASGWGPHSYEQYF. The CDR3 DNA reads TGTGCCAGCGGGTGGGGGCCTCACTCCTACGAGCAGTACTTC.

The chain carries TRBV28 and TRBJ1-1, with TRBD1 as a possible D gene (5 bases). V lost 4 bases to trimming and J lost 7 bases, with 19 bases between them. CDR1 is MDHEN, CDR2 SYDVKM, per germline. CDR3 length: 15 amino acids. CDR3 nucleotides: TGTGCCAGCAGTTCTCTTGGGGGACTCCGGTTTGAAGCTTTCTTT. Protein product: CASSSLGGLRFEAFF. The variable domain in full, with the rest retrieved from reference TRBV28 and TRBJ1-1, is DVKVTQSSRYLVKRTGEKVFLECVQDMDHENMFWYRQDPGLGLRLIYFSYDVKMKEKGDIPEGYSVSREKKERFSLILESASTNQTSMYLCASSSLGGLRFEAFFGQGTRLTVV.

This clonotype has ten or more counts. V and J are TRBV29-1 and TRBJ2-5; 8 bases fit TRBD1. The CDR3 consists of 13 residues. V trimming: 6 bases; J trimming: 1 base; junction bases outside the gene matches: 4. Germline V lookup: CDR1 SQVTM, CDR2 ANQGSEA. CDR3 in DNA: TGCAGCGTCGACAGGGGTCGCCAAGAGACCCAGTACTTC. Protein product: CSVDRGRQETQYF.

This sequence joins TRBV5-6 and TRBJ2-6; D is ambiguous. The CDR3 contains 16 residues. Germline V gene sequence: CDR1 SGHDT, CDR2 YYEEEE. Trimming took off 6 bases at V and 1 base at J, with 14 bases between the two ends. CDR3 nucleotide sequence: TGTGCCAGCAAGGTAGAGGTCGCGTCTGGGGCCAACGTCCTGACTTTC. Protein sequence: CASKVEVASGANVLTF. The complete variable domain, with remaining parts taken from reference TRBV5-6 and TRBJ2-6, reads DAGVTQSPTHLIKTRGQQVTLRCSPKSGHDTVSWYQQALGQGPQFIFQYYEEEERQRGNFPDRFSGHQFPNYSSELNVNALLLGDSALYLCASKVEVASGANVLTFGAGSRLTVL.

This clonotype was found a few times. The chain employs TRBV11-2 and TRBJ1-1; possible D gene TRBD1, 5 bases. CDR3 length equals 18 residues. The germline V gene encodes CDR1 SGHAT and CDR2 FQNNGV. V lost 5 bases and J lost 1, with 23 bases in between. CDR3 region: CASSPLPGGRDPNTEAFF. The CDR3 DNA is TGTGCCAGCAGCCCCCTTCCCGGGGGTCGGGACCCGAACACTGAAGCTTTCTTT.

This chain joins TRBV6-2 or TRBV6-3 and TRBJ1-1, with D maybe TRBD1 (5 bases). The CDR3 extends over 15 amino acids. Trimming pared 2 bases from V and 5 bases from J, leaving 15 bases between. The V gene's germline CDR1 is MNHEY and CDR2 SVGEGT. Written as DNA, the CDR3 is TGTGCCAGCAGTTACGCTCGGGCCAGGGCGACTGAAGCTTTCTTT. Translating it yields CASSYARARATEAFF.

This rearrangement joins TRBV18 to TRBJ1-3; possibly TRBD1 for D (5 bases). Trimming took 3 bases from V and 4 from J, leaving 13 bases between them. The CDR3 is made up of 15 amino acids. Germline V gene sequence: CDR1 KGHSH, CDR2 LQKENI. The CDR3 region has the DNA TGTGCCAGCTCACCTCAGGGACTCGCGGGAAACACCATATATTTT. Amino acid sequence: CASSPQGLAGNTIYF.

The sample holds many counts of this clonotype. The chain carries TRBV20-1 and TRBJ1-1, with TRBD1 identical over 9 bases. Germline trimming cut 5 bases from V and 8 bases from J; bases unmatched to any gene: 9. Germline loops: CDR1 DFQATT, CDR2 SNEGSKA (reference sequence). The CDR3 sequence is 13 residues long. In DNA, the CDR3 is TGCAGTGCTCTTACCACCGGGACAGGGGAAGCTTTCTTT. Amino acid sequence: CSALTTGTGEAFF.

This clonotype was seen many times. The chain links TRBV29-1 to TRBJ2-5; 7 nucleotides agree with TRBD2. The V and J ends lost 3 bases and 3 bases, in that order; junction bases with no gene match: 1. This CDR3 is 12 amino acids long. Germline V gene data show CDR1 as SQVTM and CDR2 as ANQGSEA. Written as DNA, the CDR3 is TGCAGCGTTGATGCGGGGGAAGAGACCCAGTACTTC. Translated, it gives CSVDAGEETQYF.

This clonotype was observed at least ten times. The chain carries TRBV18 and TRBJ2-7; D uncertain. Trimming removed 5 bases from V and 1 base from J, with 9 bases in between. Germline CDR1 reads KGHSH; CDR2 reads LQKENI. This CDR3 has 13 residues. Written as DNA, the CDR3 is TGTGCCAGCTCAAAGGGCCCATCCTACGAGCAGTACTTC. Its protein is CASSKGPSYEQYF.

The table lists this clonotype with a few counts. Here the CDR3 DNA reads TGTGCCAGCAGCCCTACAGGGAGATCGAACACTGAAGCTTTCTTT. Its translation: CASSPTGRSNTEAFF. The V call is TRBV9, the J call TRBJ1-1; D might be TRBD1 (6 bases). V was pared by 4 bases and J by 1 base, with 14 bases between. CDR3 length: 15 residues. CDR1 is SGDLS and CDR2 is YYNGEE in the germline V gene. Combining the CDR3 with reference TRBV9 and TRBJ1-1 gives the whole variable domain DSGVTQTPKHLITATGQRVTLRCSPRSGDLSVYWYQQSLDQGLQFLIQYYNGEERAKGNILERFSAQQFPDLHSELNLSSLELGDSALYFCASSPTGRSNTEAFFGQGTRLTVV.

V is TRBV20-1 and J is TRBJ1-2, with D perhaps matching TRBD1 (6 bases). The germline V and J ends were trimmed by 3 bases and 3 bases, with 17 bases remaining between them. The CDR3 spans 15 residues. In germline, CDR1 is DFQATT, CDR2 SNEGSKA (reference sequence). CDR3 nucleotides: TGCAGTGCTAGTCGGGGGGGCGCGTTCGACTATGGCTACACCTTC. Amino acid sequence: CSASRGGAFDYGYTF.

This rearrangement joins TRBV12-3 or TRBV12-4 to TRBJ2-2, with 9 bases that match TRBD1. The CDR3 has 15 amino acids. The junction had 1 base not matched to a gene; V was cut back by 0 bases and J by 5 bases. The CDR3 region is CASSLATGGTGELFF. The CDR3 bases are TGTGCCAGCAGTTTAGCGACAGGGGGTACCGGGGAGCTGTTTTTT.

This clonotype has at least ten counts. The V gene is TRBV29-1, the J gene TRBJ1-1; the D gene is possibly TRBD1 (5 bases). Deletions cut 6 bases from V and 3 bases from J, with 14 bases between. Looked up from germline, CDR1 is SQVTM and CDR2 is ANQGSEA. This CDR3 is built from 13 residues. The CDR3 sequence is CSVSGGKDTEAFF. The DNA of the CDR3 is TGCAGCGTCTCGGGGGGAAAGGACACTGAAGCTTTCTTT.

This chain joins TRBV20-1 and TRBJ1-4; possibly TRBD1 for D (5 bases). Germline V gene lookup returns CDR1 DFQATT and CDR2 SNEGSKA (reference sequence). Trimming took off 1 base at V and 7 bases at J, with 16 bases between the two ends. CDR3 length equals 15 residues. The chain's CDR3 is CSARGVRGSGEKLFF. The CDR3 nucleotides read TGCAGTGCTAGAGGGGTGAGGGGCAGTGGTGAAAAACTGTTTTTT.